These 5 T cell receptor beta chains came from one sample sequenced in a study of cytomegalovirus exposure and HLA in healthy donors. The PCR made use of 60 Vbeta and 13 Jbeta primers. Profiled with immunoSEQ multiplex PCR; TCRdb holds only in-frame clones, not every one. The sample has 120,000 or so clones; roughly 80% are singletons. Specimen: PBMCs. The receptors were gathered from a man aged 18 to 30 in good health and CMV-seronegative.

This clone was recorded a few times. CDR3 coding DNA: TGTGCCAGCAGGAACGGTGGCTACACCTTC. Its translation is CASRNGGYTF. The gene calls are TRBV6-1 and TRBJ1-2; D call uncertain. Germline values: CDR1 MNHNS, CDR2 SASEGT. V lost 6 bases and J 7 bases, leaving 6 bases between the germline ends. CDR3 length: 10 amino acids.

The chain is built from TRBV2 and TRBJ1-2; D gene uncertain. V dropped 6 bases and J dropped 8 bases, with 16 bases sitting between them. This CDR3 is 13 amino acids long. The V gene's germline CDR1 is SNHLY and CDR2 FYNNEI. CDR3 coding DNA: TGTGCCAGCAGCCCTCGGACGGGAGCGGGCTACACCTTC. Translation: CASSPRTGAGYTF.

About this clone itself: An end of the junction does not agree with germline; a read error may underlie this. V usage is TRBV7-9 and J usage is TRBJ2-5; 14 bases agree with TRBD2. The CDR3 is 15 residues long. Per germline, CDR1 SEHNR and CDR2 FQNEAQ (reference sequence). The CDR3: CSSSSGLAGGETQYF. CDR3 DNA: TGTTCCAGCAGCAGCGGACTAGCGGGGGGAGAGACCCAGTACTTC.

The chain uses TRBV6-4 and TRBJ2-3, with 9 bases aligning to TRBD2. The CDR3 runs 15 residues. Trimming removed 3 bases from V and 2 bases from J; junction bases left unmatched: 3. Germline assignment: CDR1 MRHNA and CDR2 SNTAGT. DNA for the CDR3: TGTGCCAGCAGTGAACTAGCGGGTTCCACAGATACGCAGTATTTT. Translation: CASSELAGSTDTQYF.

The chain combines TRBV7-2 with TRBJ2-5; 8 bases fit TRBD1. Germline-derived CDR1 and CDR2 are SGHTA and FQGNSA. V was pared by 6 bases and J by 5 bases, with 11 bases of the junction left unmatched. This CDR3 has 15 amino acids. CDR3 in DNA: TGTGCCAGCAGTGACGACAGGGGCAAATTGGAGACCCAGTACTTC. It codes for CASSDDRGKLETQYF.